The rows below give T cell receptor beta chains drawn from one sample of a study of blood T cells in healthy people across ages. TCRdb itself ran the 5' RACE reads through MiXCR, one entry per CDR3 protein. The sample yields some 1.5 million distinct CDR3 sequences, about 30% seen once. Sequenced input: blood. Receptors were obtained from a woman aged 25 to 39 in good health. CDR3s include the opening cysteine and the closing phenylalanine or tryptophan. Each record gives: D gene, V gene, J gene, clone size, CDR3 protein, CDR3 DNA. A D gene is named only where the DNA matches it firmly. A clone size is listed for some rows: how often the clone was seen (once, few, many), or a class if it is expanded.

D: TRBD2; V: TRBV9; J: TRBJ2-3; size: -; CDR3: CASSAAGGLSTDTQYF; DNA: TGTGCCAGCAGCGCCGCGGGGGGACTGAGCACAGATACGCAGTATTTT
D: TRBD2; V: TRBV10-2; J: TRBJ2-5; size: -; CDR3: CASQAGGAYNEQYF; DNA: TGTGCCAGCCAAGCGGGAGGGGCTTACAATGAGCAGTACTTC
D: TRBD2; V: TRBV5-1; J: TRBJ2-1; size: few; CDR3: CASSLAIAGGPEQFF; DNA: TGCGCCAGCAGCTTGGCAATAGCGGGGGGGCCTGAGCAGTTCTTC
D: -; V: TRBV6-6; J: TRBJ1-6; size: few; CDR3: CASSTLLGFGTNSPLHF; DNA: TGTGCCAGCAGCACCCTCTTGGGATTTGGTACCAATTCACCCCTCCACTTT
D: TRBD1; V: TRBV29-1; J: TRBJ1-2; size: -; CDR3: CSVEGTGGSEYGYTF; DNA: TGCAGCGTTGAAGGGACAGGGGGATCGGAATATGGCTACACCTTC
D: TRBD1; V: TRBV20-1; J: TRBJ2-7; size: many; CDR3: CSARVPDRSSYEQYF; DNA: TGCAGTGCTAGGGTCCCGGACAGGAGCTCCTACGAGCAGTACTTC
D: TRBD2; V: TRBV29-1; J: TRBJ2-3; size: many; CDR3: CSVEGTSGASDTQYF; DNA: TGCAGCGTTGAAGGGACTAGCGGGGCCTCAGATACGCAGTATTTT
D: -; V: TRBV15; J: TRBJ2-1; size: -; CDR3: CATSSYGLSYNEQFF; DNA: TGTGCCACCAGCAGCTATGGACTCTCCTACAATGAGCAGTTCTTC
D: -; V: TRBV2; J: TRBJ1-5; size: few; CDR3: CASREGTLSNQPQHF; DNA: TGTGCCAGCAGGGAGGGGACCCTTAGCAATCAGCCCCAGCATTTT
D: -; V: TRBV6-5; J: TRBJ2-7; size: -; CDR3: CASTYSGGFAYEQYF; DNA: TGTGCCAGCACCTATAGTGGGGGCTTCGCCTACGAGCAGTACTTC
D: -; V: TRBV27; J: TRBJ1-5; size: many; CDR3: CASSLMGRNQPQHF; DNA: TGTGCCAGCAGTTTAATGGGGCGCAATCAGCCCCAGCATTTT
D: -; V: TRBV21-1; J: TRBJ2-7; size: many; CDR3: CASSKEVAFDRRNSLSYEQYF; DNA: TGTGCCAGCAGCAAAGAAGTAGCGTTTGATCGGCGGAACAGTCTCTCCTACGAGCAGTACTTC
D: -; V: TRBV6-6; J: TRBJ2-6; size: few; CDR3: CASSPAPAGANVLTF; DNA: TGTGCCAGCAGTCCCGCCCCCGCTGGGGCCAACGTCCTGACTTTC
D: -; V: TRBV2; J: TRBJ2-7; size: -; CDR3: CASSEAQAGAAYEQYF; DNA: TGTGCCAGCAGTGAAGCACAAGCGGGCGCTGCCTACGAGCAGTACTTC
D: -; V: TRBV7-2; J: TRBJ2-3; size: -; CDR3: CASSLGGPRSTGTQYF; DNA: TGTGCCAGCAGCTTAGGTGGGCCCAGAAGCACAGGTACGCAGTATTTT
D: TRBD2; V: TRBV2; J: TRBJ2-1; size: -; CDR3: CASSATSGGTEQFF; DNA: TGTGCCAGCAGCGCGACTAGCGGGGGGACTGAGCAGTTCTTC
D: -; V: TRBV5-1; J: TRBJ1-2; size: few; CDR3: CASTGFYSGNYGYTF; DNA: TGCGCCAGCACTGGGTTTTATTCAGGGAACTATGGCTACACCTTC
D: -; V: TRBV5-1; J: TRBJ2-7; size: many; CDR3: CASSLDPSPPEQYF; DNA: TGCGCCAGCAGCTTGGATCCGTCCCCCCCCGAGCAGTACTTC
D: -; V: TRBV6-1; J: TRBJ1-5; size: -; CDR3: CATTDGYSNQPQHF; DNA: TGTGCCACTACCGACGGATATAGCAATCAGCCCCAGCATTTT
D: TRBD2; V: TRBV20-1; J: TRBJ2-3; size: -; CDR3: CSARKRVAGGPADTQYF; DNA: TGCAGTGCTAGAAAAAGGGTAGCGGGAGGGCCCGCAGATACGCAGTATTTT
D: TRBD1; V: TRBV7-9; J: TRBJ2-5; size: -; CDR3: CASSLGTGMETQYF; DNA: TGTGCCAGCAGCCTGGGGACAGGTATGGAGACCCAGTACTTC
D: TRBD1; V: TRBV12-3/TRBV12-4; J: TRBJ1-1; size: -; CDR3: CASSPGVGQGGTEAFF; DNA: TGTGCCAGCAGCCCTGGAGTAGGACAGGGCGGGACTGAAGCTTTCTTT
D: -; V: TRBV9; J: TRBJ2-5; size: -; CDR3: CASSVGGGRSTDTQYF; DNA: TGTGCCAGCAGCGTAGGAGGCGGGCGGAGCACAGATACGCAGTACTTC